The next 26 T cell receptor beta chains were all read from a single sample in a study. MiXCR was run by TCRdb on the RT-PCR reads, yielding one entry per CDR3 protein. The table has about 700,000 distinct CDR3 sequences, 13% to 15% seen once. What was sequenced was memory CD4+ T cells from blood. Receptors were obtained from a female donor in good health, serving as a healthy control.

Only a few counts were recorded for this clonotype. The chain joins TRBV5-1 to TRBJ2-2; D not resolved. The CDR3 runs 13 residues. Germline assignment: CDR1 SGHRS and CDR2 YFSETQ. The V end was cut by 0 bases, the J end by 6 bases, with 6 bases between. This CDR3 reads CASSLDWSGELFF. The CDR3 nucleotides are TGCGCCAGCAGCTTGGACTGGTCCGGGGAGCTGTTTTTT.

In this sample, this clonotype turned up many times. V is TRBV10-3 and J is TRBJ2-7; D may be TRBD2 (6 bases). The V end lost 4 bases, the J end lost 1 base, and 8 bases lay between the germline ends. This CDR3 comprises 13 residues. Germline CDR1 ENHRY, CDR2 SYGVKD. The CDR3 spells CAISVGGSYEQYF. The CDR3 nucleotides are TGTGCCATCAGTGTTGGAGGGTCCTACGAGCAGTACTTC.

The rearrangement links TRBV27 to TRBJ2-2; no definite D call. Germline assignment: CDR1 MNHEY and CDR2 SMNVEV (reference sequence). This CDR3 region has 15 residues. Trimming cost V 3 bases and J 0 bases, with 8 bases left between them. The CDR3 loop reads CASSFVDPNTGELFF. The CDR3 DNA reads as TGTGCCAGCAGTTTCGTCGATCCGAACACCGGGGAGCTGTTTTTT.

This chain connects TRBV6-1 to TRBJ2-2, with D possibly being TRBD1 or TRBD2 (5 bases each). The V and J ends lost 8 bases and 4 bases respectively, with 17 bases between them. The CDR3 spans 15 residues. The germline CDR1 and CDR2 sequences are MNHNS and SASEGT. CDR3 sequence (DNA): TGTGCCAGCCCGGGGCGGAGAGGAGGCACCGGGGAGCTGTTTTTT. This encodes CASPGRRGGTGELFF.

The CDR3 nucleotides are TGTGCCAGCACCCGCCCCGCAGGGCTGGATGGCTACACCTTC. This translates into CASTRPAGLDGYTF. The J gene is TRBJ1-2, the V gene TRBV28, with a weak D call TRBD1 (5 bases). Trimming cost V 7 bases and J 6 bases, with 18 bases left between them. From germline, CDR1 is MDHEN and CDR2 SYDVKM. This CDR3 comprises 14 residues.

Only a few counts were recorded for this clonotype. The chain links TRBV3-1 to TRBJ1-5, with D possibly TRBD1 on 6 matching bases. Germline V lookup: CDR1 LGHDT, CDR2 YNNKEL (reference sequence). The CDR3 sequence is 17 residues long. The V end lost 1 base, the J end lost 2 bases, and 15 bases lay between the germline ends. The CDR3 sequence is CASSQVYSGVGNQPQHF. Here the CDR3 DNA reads TGTGCCAGCAGCCAAGTATATTCAGGGGTGGGCAATCAGCCCCAGCATTTT.

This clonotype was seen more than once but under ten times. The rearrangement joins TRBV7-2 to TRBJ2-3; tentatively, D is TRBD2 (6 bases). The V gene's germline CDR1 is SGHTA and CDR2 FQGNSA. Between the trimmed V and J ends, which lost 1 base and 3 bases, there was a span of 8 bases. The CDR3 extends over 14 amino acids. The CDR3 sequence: CASSLGLETDTQYF. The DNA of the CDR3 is TGTGCCAGCAGCTTAGGACTAGAGACAGATACGCAGTATTTT.

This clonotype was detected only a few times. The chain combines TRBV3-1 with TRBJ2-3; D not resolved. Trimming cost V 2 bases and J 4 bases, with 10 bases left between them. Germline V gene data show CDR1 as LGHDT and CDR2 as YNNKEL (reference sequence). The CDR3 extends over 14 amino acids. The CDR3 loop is CASSQLLLPDTQYF. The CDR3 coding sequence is TGTGCCAGCAGCCAATTGCTTCTCCCAGATACGCAGTATTTT.

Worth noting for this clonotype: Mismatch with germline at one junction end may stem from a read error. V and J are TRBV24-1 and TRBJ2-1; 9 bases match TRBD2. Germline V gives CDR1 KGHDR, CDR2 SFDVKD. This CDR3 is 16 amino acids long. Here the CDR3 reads CATSDRSGSSHNEQFF. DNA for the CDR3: TGTGCCACCAGTGACCGTAGCGGGAGCTCCCACAATGAGCAGTTCTTC.

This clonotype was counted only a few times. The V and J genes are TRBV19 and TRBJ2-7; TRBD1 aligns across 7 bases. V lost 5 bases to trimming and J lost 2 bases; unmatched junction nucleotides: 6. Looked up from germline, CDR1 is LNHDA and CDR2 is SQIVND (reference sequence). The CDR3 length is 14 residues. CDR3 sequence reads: CASSVQGSPYEQYF. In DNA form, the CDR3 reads TGTGCCAGTAGTGTACAGGGGAGTCCCTACGAGCAGTACTTC.

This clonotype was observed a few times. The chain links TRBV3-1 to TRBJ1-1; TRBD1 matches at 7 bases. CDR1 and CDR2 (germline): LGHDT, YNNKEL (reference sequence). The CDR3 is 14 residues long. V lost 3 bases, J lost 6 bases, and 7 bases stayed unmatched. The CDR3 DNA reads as TGTGCCAGCAGCCAGACAGGGAATGGGGCTGAAGCTTTCTTT. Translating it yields CASSQTGNGAEAFF.

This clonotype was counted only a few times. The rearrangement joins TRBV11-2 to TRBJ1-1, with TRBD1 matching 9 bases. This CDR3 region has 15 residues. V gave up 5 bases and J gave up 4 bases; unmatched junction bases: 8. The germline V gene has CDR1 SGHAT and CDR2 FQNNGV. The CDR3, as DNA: TGTGCCAGCAGCAACAGGGGGCTGGGGGGCACTGAAGCTTTCTTT. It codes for CASSNRGLGGTEAFF.

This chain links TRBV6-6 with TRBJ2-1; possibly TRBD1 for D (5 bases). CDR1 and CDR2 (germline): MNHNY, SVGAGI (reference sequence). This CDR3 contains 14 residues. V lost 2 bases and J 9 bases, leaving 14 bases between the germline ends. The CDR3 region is CASSYGQGLGEQFF. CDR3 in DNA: TGTGCCAGCAGTTACGGGCAGGGTTTGGGTGAGCAGTTCTTC.

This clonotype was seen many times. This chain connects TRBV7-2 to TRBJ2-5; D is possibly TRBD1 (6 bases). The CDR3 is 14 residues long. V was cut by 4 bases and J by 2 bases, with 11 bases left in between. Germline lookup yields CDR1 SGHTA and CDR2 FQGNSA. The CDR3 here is CASSWGPLQETQYF. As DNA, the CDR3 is TGTGCCAGCAGCTGGGGGCCCCTTCAAGAGACCCAGTACTTC.

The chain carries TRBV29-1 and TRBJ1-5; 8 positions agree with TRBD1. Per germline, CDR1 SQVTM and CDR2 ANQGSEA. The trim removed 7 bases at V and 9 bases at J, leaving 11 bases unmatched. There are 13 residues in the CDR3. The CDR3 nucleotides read TGCAGCGCCCTGACAGGGGAGTCCCGGCCCCAGCATTTT. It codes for CSALTGESRPQHF.

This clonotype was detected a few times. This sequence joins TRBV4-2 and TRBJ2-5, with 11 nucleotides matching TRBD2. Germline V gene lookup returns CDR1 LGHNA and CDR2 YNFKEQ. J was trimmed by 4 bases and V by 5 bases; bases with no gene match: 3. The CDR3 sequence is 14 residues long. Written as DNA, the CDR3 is TGTGCCAGCAGCGATAGCGGGAGGGGAGAGACCCAGTACTTC. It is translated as CASSDSGRGETQYF.

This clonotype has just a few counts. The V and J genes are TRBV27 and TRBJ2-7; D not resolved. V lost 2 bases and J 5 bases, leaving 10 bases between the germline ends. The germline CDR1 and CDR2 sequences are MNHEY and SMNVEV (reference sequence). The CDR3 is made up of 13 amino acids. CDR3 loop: CASSLRLSHEQYF. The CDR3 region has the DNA TGTGCCAGCAGTTTAAGGCTGTCCCACGAGCAGTACTTC.

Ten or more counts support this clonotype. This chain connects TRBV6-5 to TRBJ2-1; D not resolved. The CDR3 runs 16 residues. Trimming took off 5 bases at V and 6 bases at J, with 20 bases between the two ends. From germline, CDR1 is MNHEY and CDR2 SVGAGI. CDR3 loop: CASSRPPHAPLNEQFF. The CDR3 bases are TGTGCCAGCAGTCGACCGCCCCATGCCCCCCTCAATGAGCAGTTCTTC.

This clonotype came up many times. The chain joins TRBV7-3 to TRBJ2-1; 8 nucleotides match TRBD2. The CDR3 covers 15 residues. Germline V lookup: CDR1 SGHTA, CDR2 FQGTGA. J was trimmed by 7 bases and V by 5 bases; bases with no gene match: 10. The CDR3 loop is CASSAGTRVGNEQFF. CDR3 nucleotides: TGTGCCAGCAGCGCCGGGACTAGGGTTGGTAATGAGCAGTTCTTC.

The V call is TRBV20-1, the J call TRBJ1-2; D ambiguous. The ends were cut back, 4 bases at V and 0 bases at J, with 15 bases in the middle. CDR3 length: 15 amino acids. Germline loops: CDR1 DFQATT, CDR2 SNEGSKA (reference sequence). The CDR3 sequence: CSAKVGNRANYGYTF. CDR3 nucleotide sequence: TGCAGTGCTAAGGTCGGAAACAGAGCTAACTATGGCTACACCTTC.

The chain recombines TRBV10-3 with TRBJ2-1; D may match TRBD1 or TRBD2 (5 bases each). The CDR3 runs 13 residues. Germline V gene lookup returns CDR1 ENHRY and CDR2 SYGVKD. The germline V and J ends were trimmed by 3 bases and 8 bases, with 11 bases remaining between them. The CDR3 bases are TGTGCCATCAGTGAAATGGGGCGGGATGAGCAGTTCTTC. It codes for CAISEMGRDEQFF.

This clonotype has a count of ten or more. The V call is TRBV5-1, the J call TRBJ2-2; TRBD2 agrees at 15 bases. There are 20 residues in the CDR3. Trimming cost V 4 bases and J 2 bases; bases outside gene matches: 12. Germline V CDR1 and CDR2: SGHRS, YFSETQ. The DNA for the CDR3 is TGCGCCAGCAGCCCGGAAGGACTAGCGGGAGGGCCTCGAAACACCGGGGAGCTGTTTTTT. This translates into CASSPEGLAGGPRNTGELFF.

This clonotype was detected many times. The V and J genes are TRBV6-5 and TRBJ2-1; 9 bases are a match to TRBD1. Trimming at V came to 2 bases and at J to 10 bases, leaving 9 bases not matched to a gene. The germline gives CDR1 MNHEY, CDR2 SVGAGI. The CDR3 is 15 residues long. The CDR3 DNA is TGTGCCAGCAGTTACGCCGGGACAGGGTCATTCGAGCAGTTCTTC. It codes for CASSYAGTGSFEQFF.

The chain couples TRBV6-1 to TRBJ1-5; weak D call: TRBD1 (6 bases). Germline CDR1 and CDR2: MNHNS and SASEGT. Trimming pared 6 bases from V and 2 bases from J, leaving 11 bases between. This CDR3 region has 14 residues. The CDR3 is CASRPGVGNQPQHF. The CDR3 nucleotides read TGTGCCAGCAGGCCAGGGGTGGGCAATCAGCCCCAGCATTTT.

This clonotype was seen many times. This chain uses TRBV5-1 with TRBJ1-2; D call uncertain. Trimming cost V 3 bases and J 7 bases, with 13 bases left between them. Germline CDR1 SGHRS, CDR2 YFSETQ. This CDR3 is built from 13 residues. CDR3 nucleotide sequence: TGCGCCAGCAGCTCCCCGGGAATGCCTGGCTACACCTTC. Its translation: CASSSPGMPGYTF.

CDR3 sequence (DNA): TGTGCCAGCAGCCAAGACAGGGAACAGCCCCAGCATTTT. Translating it yields CASSQDREQPQHF. The chain recombines TRBV3-1 with TRBJ1-5; tentatively, D is TRBD1 (5 bases). In germline, CDR1 is LGHDT, CDR2 YNNKEL (reference sequence). Trimming left V 0 bases short and J 7 bases short, with 7 bases between. This CDR3 region has 13 residues.